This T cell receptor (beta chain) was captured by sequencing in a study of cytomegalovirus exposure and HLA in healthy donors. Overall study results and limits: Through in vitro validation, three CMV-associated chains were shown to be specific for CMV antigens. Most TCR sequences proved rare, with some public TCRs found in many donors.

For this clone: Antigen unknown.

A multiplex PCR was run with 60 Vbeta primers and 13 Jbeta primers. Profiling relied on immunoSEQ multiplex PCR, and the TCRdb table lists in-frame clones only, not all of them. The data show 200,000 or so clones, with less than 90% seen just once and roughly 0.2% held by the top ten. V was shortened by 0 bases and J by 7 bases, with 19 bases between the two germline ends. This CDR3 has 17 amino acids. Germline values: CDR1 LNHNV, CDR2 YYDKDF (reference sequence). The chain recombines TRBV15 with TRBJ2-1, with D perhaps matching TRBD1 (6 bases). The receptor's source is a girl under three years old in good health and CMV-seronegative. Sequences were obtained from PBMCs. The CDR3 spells CATSRDYGGRPGNEQFF. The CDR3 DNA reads TGTGCCACCAGCAGAGATTATGGGGGCAGACCGGGGAATGAGCAGTTCTTC.